This T cell receptor delta chain was recovered during a study of γδ T cells in repeated Plasmodium falciparum infection. Study-level background: Timepoints: baseline, immediately before selected infections, and 21 days after every infection.

Vgamma9/Vdelta2+ and Vdelta2-negative gammadelta T cells were flow-sorted from PBMC for bulk sequencing. TCRdb re-called the multiplex PCR reads through CATT. Altogether over 55,000 delta-chain clones are present, approximately 1.5% being singletons, with the ten largest covering over 14%. Whole-study results and caveats: Many TCRgamma sequences overlapped between individuals in stable Vgamma9/Vdelta2+ repertoires.

Germline CDR1 reads TVYSNPD; CDR2 reads GDNSRS (reference sequence). There are 22 residues in the CDR3. V shed 3 bases and J shed 10 bases, with 48 bases lying between them. This clone was counted ten times or more. Its cognate antigen is unknown. This likely came from a read error, as a far larger clone is one base away. This same CDR3 is encoded by further DNA sequences in the sample. The receptor comes from a pool of human donors (malaria-infected and uninfected, not separated). Sequencing input: gamma-delta T cells from blood. The chain carries TRDV3 and TRDJ1, with TRDD2 as a possible D gene (6 bases). The J gene was not available in TCRdb and was assigned here by matching the DNA to germline segments. The CDR3 is CAFNHLLPPSVLSNIGGWRLIF. The CDR3 DNA follows: TGTGCCTTCAACCACCTTCTTCCTCCGTCGGTACTCTCAAATATCGGAGGTTGGAGACTCATCTTT. Together with reference TRDV3 and TRDJ1, the CDR3 gives the full variable domain: CDKVTQSSPDQTVASGSEVVLLCTYDTVYSNPDLFWYRIRPDYSFQFVFYGDNSRSEGADFTQGRFSVKHILTQKAFHLVISPVRTEDSATYYCAFNHLLPPSVLSNIGGWRLIFGKGTRVTVEP.